Presented here are 11 T cell receptor beta chains from one specimen sequenced in a study of T cell responses to AZD1222 COVID-19 vaccine. Only in-frame clones appear in the TCRdb table, and some are missing; sequencing was by immunoSEQ multiplex PCR. Of tens of thousands of clones in the sample, 70% to 90% were seen once. Here the sequenced sample was peripheral blood, taken 28 days after the second AZD1222 dose. The source of these receptors is an adult who received the AZD1222 COVID-19 vaccine.

The V and J genes are TRBV7-8 and TRBJ1-5; D is possibly TRBD1 (5 bases). Germline loops: CDR1 SGHVS, CDR2 FQNEAQ. The CDR3 loop spans 15 amino acids. The V gene lost 7 bases and the J gene lost 3 bases, with 16 bases spanning the gap. The DNA of the CDR3 is TGTGCCAGCAACCCAACGGGCAGGGTCAATCAGCCCCAGCATTTT. This translates into CASNPTGRVNQPQHF.

The chain links TRBV29-1 to TRBJ1-2, with D possibly being TRBD1 (5 bases). CDR1 and CDR2 from the germline V gene are SQVTM and ANQGSEA. V was shortened by 4 bases and J by 8 bases, with 11 bases between the two germline ends. The CDR3 sequence is 11 residues long. DNA of the CDR3: TGCAGCGTTGGAGACAGCTGGGGCTACACCTTC. This sequence encodes CSVGDSWGYTF.

The chain employs TRBV6-5 and TRBJ2-3; weak D call: TRBD2 (6 bases). Looked up from germline, CDR1 is MNHEY and CDR2 is SVGAGI. The CDR3 runs to 13 residues. V was cut by 4 bases and J by 13 bases, with 18 bases left in between. CDR3 bases: TGTGCCAGCAGTTCACCAGGAGGGTCCCGGGAGTATTTT. The encoded protein is CASSSPGGSREYF.

This rearrangement joins TRBV27 to TRBJ2-5, with D possibly being TRBD1 (5 bases). The CDR3 is 15 residues long. CDR1 and CDR2 (germline): MNHEY, SMNVEV (reference sequence). Trimming shortened V by 6 bases and J by 0 bases, and 14 bases separated the two germline ends. In DNA, the CDR3 is TGTGCCAGCAGCAGCCTGGGGCTATACCAAGAGACCCAGTACTTC. This gives the protein CASSSLGLYQETQYF.

V usage is TRBV2 and J usage is TRBJ1-5; 8 nucleotides agree with TRBD1. The J segment lost 5 bases and the V segment lost 7 bases, leaving 7 bases of the junction unmatched. The germline gives CDR1 SNHLY, CDR2 FYNNEI. The CDR3 loop spans 14 amino acids. The CDR3 DNA reads as TGTGCCAGCAATGACAGGGGAAGTTATCAGCCCCAGCATTTT. It encodes CASNDRGSYQPQHF.

This chain uses TRBV4-2 with TRBJ1-2; 10 bases are shared with TRBD1. In germline, CDR1 is LGHNA, CDR2 YNFKEQ. V trimming: 1 base; J trimming: 8 bases; junction bases outside the gene matches: 7. This CDR3 has 15 amino acids. The CDR3 DNA reads TGTGCCAGCAGCCAAGGGACAGGGGGGGCAGGGGGCTACACCTTC. This encodes CASSQGTGGAGGYTF.

This clone has just one count. The chain has TRBV6-5 and TRBJ1-2; D is unresolved. This CDR3 contains 15 residues. Germline CDR1 and CDR2: MNHEY and SVGAGI. V lost 0 bases to trimming and J lost 3 bases, with 11 bases between them. The CDR3 nucleotides are TGTGCCAGCAGTTACTCACGGGCGTCGGACTATGGCTACACCTTC. It encodes CASSYSRASDYGYTF.

The V and J genes are TRBV28 and TRBJ2-5, with TRBD1 identical over 9 bases. The CDR3 is made up of 16 amino acids. With 6 bases clipped from V and 4 bases from J, the junction kept 12 bases outside the gene matches. The germline V gene encodes CDR1 MDHEN and CDR2 SYDVKM. DNA for the CDR3: TGTGCCAGCAGCCTTTCGGGACAGGGCGCAGGAGAGACCCAGTACTTC. This gives the protein CASSLSGQGAGETQYF. Full variable domain (rest looked up from reference TRBV28 and TRBJ2-5): DVKVTQSSRYLVKRTGEKVFLECVQDMDHENMFWYRQDPGLGLRLIYFSYDVKMKEKGDIPEGYSVSREKKERFSLILESASTNQTSMYLCASSLSGQGAGETQYFGPGTRLLVL.

To note about this clone: In the same sample, other DNA sequences code for this CDR3. CDR3 amino acids: CASSAGDQPQHF. The CDR3 DNA is TGTGCCAGTAGTGCCGGGGATCAGCCCCAGCATTTT. The V gene is TRBV19, the J gene TRBJ1-5, with D unresolved. The V end was cut by 5 bases, the J end by 5 bases, with 7 bases between. CDR3 length: 12 amino acids. Germline-derived CDR1 and CDR2 are LNHDA and SQIVND (reference sequence).

The chain carries TRBV10-3 and TRBJ1-6; D might be TRBD1 (6 bases). CDR3 size: 16 residues. The germline V gene has CDR1 ENHRY and CDR2 SYGVKD. With 2 bases removed from V and 4 bases from J, the gap between germline ends came to 12 bases. The CDR3 sequence is CAISEPQGPYNSPLHF. The CDR3 nucleotides read TGTGCCATCAGTGAGCCACAGGGACCATATAATTCACCCCTCCACTTT.

This sequence joins TRBV6-5 and TRBJ1-6; D is ambiguous. CDR1 and CDR2 from the germline V gene are MNHEY and SVGAGI. There are 12 residues in the CDR3. The germline V and J ends were trimmed by 8 bases and 7 bases, with 9 bases remaining between them. The CDR3 bases are TGTGCCAGCGCGGGTAACAATTCACCCCTCCACTTT. Amino acids: CASAGNNSPLHF.